This section outlines one T cell receptor (beta chain) sequence together with its context. The antigen it recognizes is unknown. No base-level quality is on record; no much larger clone is a single base apart. The data originate from a study of cytomegalovirus exposure and HLA in healthy donors (dated by TCRdb to 2017 to 2019). About the full investigation: According to an earlier analysis of 587 of the donors, about 179 million T cells yielded 90 million to 140 million unique TCR beta sequences and 276 Gb of sequence data. Around 320 gigabases of sequencing data and 70 million to 100 million unique TCR sequences were included in an early release covering roughly 600 HLA-typed donors. Using immunosequencing, the study profiled T cell repertoires from about 610 subjects and related those repertoires to cytomegalovirus serostatus. Of the roughly 400 genotyped donors, approximately 82% fell in the genetic ancestry cluster associated with self-reported Caucasian donors. Rather than using new phenotypic data, the later analysis identified candidate immune exposures from TCR beta sequences and from how often those sequences occurred across donors. In a later genetic analysis, genome-wide SNP genotypes for 398 of the 666 donors were used, and that subset was treated as a discovery cohort. An earlier analysis of around 580 of the donors used high-throughput TCR beta sequencing to judge whether each TCR beta V gene segment behaved as functional or pseudogenic. A later analysis re-examined previously published TCR beta repertoires from just over 650 donors and added high-resolution HLA genotyping to investigate patterns of TCR occurrence. Both class I and class II loci were covered by HLA typing, at four-digit resolution. The number of typed donors differed by locus: 629-630 for A, B, C, DRB1 and DQB1; approximately 530 for DQA1; 606 for DPA1; and roughly 470 for DPB1. To predict cytomegalovirus infection status, the study combined high-throughput TCR immunosequencing, statistical association of individual TCRs with disease status, and machine learning. Donor age, sex, ethnicity and CMV serostatus were compiled together with the repertoire data. Among 300 to 500 genotyped donors of the cohort, an average of approximately 240,000 unique TCR beta nucleotide sequences was sequenced per donor, of which about 18% were non-productive. All discovery cohort repertoires had been generated on a single sequencing platform. Four or five DR-DQ haplotypes were handled as single units for association and clustering because linkage in the cohort was strong. The study aimed to test whether signatures of past pathogen exposure could be identified by cataloging public T cell receptors. A separate validation cohort of over a hundred different subjects was used in addition to the 666-subject first cohort. Study-level results and caveats: Some IMGT-functional V segments, including TRBV6-2 and TRBV6-3, could not be told apart with the 87-base-pair reads, so those segments were excluded. While some public TCRs were present in many individuals, most TCR sequences turned up only very rarely across donors. Most CMV-associated TCR beta chains appeared to be HLA-restricted in a later analysis, and the HLA associations seemed to be driven largely by CMV exposure. In an earlier analysis of about 540 of the donors, most TCR beta V segments were observed in productive rearrangements about 87% or about 30% of the time, broadly matching IMGT annotations. HLA typing was unavailable for some donors at each locus, so association tests used only the typed subset. A cluster of highly shared sequence variants was judged likely to represent a technical artifact of the sequencing pipeline. In a later analysis, around 17,000 TCR beta sequences were associated with specific HLA alleles at a false discovery rate of 0.05. In a later analysis, the rate of TCR association differed among HLA loci, with DRB1 alleles having the most associated TCRs and HLA-C alleles having the fewest. In both the original and validation cohorts, the classifier was reported to diagnose cytomegalovirus status with high specificity and sensitivity. Several of the top co-occurrence clusters appeared to be linked to parvovirus B19, influenza, CMV and Epstein-Barr virus, according to a later analysis. A later genetic analysis associated a missense DCLRE1C variant with V-gene and J-gene trimming of TCR beta chains, and an independent cohort replicated the association. In a later analysis, HLA-associated TCR beta chains were found to be more clonally expanded and to have lower generation probabilities than equally common non-associated chains. A few of the identified cytomegalovirus-associated TCR beta chains were confirmed in vitro to be specific for cytomegalovirus antigens. The study gave a list of 150 to 200 TCR beta chains associated with cytomegalovirus. Compared with the roughly 600-donor mean, donors in an Asian-associated ancestry cluster had fewer N-insertions in productive TCRs, according to a later genetic analysis. A further reported finding was that TCR beta sequences accurately predicted the HLA-A and HLA-B alleles for most subjects in the first cohort. For the cohort, immune exposure information was limited to CMV serostatus. The earlier analysis of approximately 590 of the donors excluded around 17 rarely observed V segments, including chromosome 9 orphons, because counts were too low. When HLA alleles, especially DR and DQ, strongly co-occurred, attributing TCR associations to individual alleles was difficult. Only TCR beta chains were sequenced in this cohort, and the absence of alpha or paired-chain data limited detectable features. Linkage disequilibrium might explain the correlated functional status among segregating V segments, but an unknown experimental factor could not be ruled out. The authors suggested that the approach could potentially be extended to other disease states and immunological phenotypes. Roughly uniform sequencing depth across donors was assumed in presence/absence analyses, although this assumption may not hold.

CDR3 length: 16 amino acids, cysteine to phenylalanine. Only the CDR3 portion is preserved as DNA: 48 bases, with reading frame beginning at the first base. Reading the germline V gene gives CDR1 KGHSH and CDR2 LQKENI. At the junction V is shortened by 6 bases and J by 6 bases, with 21 bases in between. In total, around 600 healthy bone marrow donors made up the cohort. Cohort members were all nominally healthy when sampled, although unrecorded immune exposures were likely present. The donor was CMV seronegative and was included in the group of a few hundred seronegative cohort members. Each donor provided a peripheral blood sample, and peripheral blood mononuclear cells were used for TCR beta sequencing. The Qiagen DNeasy Blood Extraction Kit was used to extract genomic DNA from the blood cell samples. Libraries were constructed by the immunoSEQ multiplex PCR assay. For the multiplex PCR, a mixture combining 60 forward primers for TCR Vbeta segments and 13 reverse primers for TCR Jbeta segments was used. A multiplex PCR assay on genomic DNA amplified the CDR3 region of rearranged TCR beta genes. The Illumina HiSeq System was used to sequence the amplified TCR beta libraries as 87-base-pair reads. The original pipeline was this. A later analysis counted about 80 million unique TCR beta chains across the 666 repertoires, and around 9.9 million of these chains were shared by at least two donors. A nearest-neighbor algorithm error-corrected the raw reads and collapsed the reads into unique sequences, merging closely related sequences to remove PCR and sequencing errors. To assign V, D and J gene segments, CDR3 sequences were aligned to IMGT reference sequences. For a sequence to be retained, a match of at least six nucleotides to both a V gene segment and a J gene segment was required. Rearrangements were called productive when the CDR3 lacked stop codons and stayed in frame with V and J; all others were non-productive. Following IMGT convention, CDR3 was defined as the stretch from the second conserved V-encoded cysteine up to the conserved J-encoded phenylalanine. In an earlier analysis of more than 550 of the donors, sequences lacking an unambiguous match to a single V gene segment were excluded. In an earlier analysis of more than 500 of the donors, a V segment was called functional when productive rearrangements were above 56.7%, and segregating when the standard deviation between donors exceeded 5%. A statistical classification framework was developed to diagnose cytomegalovirus status using the catalog of TCR beta chain sequences. A later analysis assigned V and J genes by comparing TCR nucleotide sequences with IMGT/GENE-DB human TR gene sequences. The TCRdist pipeline was used in a later analysis to assign CDR3 sequences and most-parsimonious VDJ recombination scenarios. In a later analysis, each TCR beta chain was defined by its CDR3 amino acid sequence together with its V-gene family, and reads without a unique V-gene family were excluded. To address suspected cross-contamination and a sequencing artifact, a later analysis removed a few hundred highly shared, low-generation-probability nucleotide sequences. For each public chain, a later analysis derived a clonal expansion index from normalized ranks of inferred template counts within each repertoire. A later analysis computed generation probabilities with a VDJ recombination model fitted to out-of-frame rearrangements, and checked the results against IGoR. Hypergeometric tests were used in a later analysis to score TCR-TCR, TCR-HLA and TCR-CMV co-occurrence, with a repertoire-size bias correction applied to the TCR pairs. To estimate false discovery rates, a later analysis permuted the HLA or CMV assignments 20 times. In a later analysis, co-occurring TCRs were grouped using DBSCAN, and TCRdist sequence similarity was added for clustering within HLA-allele-positive subsets. For co-occurrence clustering, repertoires with fewer than 30,000 or more than 120,000 public chains were excluded, along with a handful of repertoires with anomalous nucleotide sharing. TCRdb provides this immuneACCESS table in a form limited to in-frame rearrangements. Some clones are lacking; in checked studies, under half of them reflect an unresolved V gene, and why the rest are absent is not known. V, J and clone size are taken as reported in that table, and D and trimming were inferred from the DNA itself. The sample table holds about 130,000 clones, of which around three quarters were seen once. Clones ranked in the top ten supply more than 2.5% of the sample.

Material for sequencing was PBMCs. The origin of this receptor is a woman aged 45-65 years in good health and CMV-seronegative. The chain uses TRBV18 and TRBJ2-4; a tentative D call is TRBD1 (5 bases match). Here the CDR3 is given as CASSESLQGAVNIQYF. The DNA is as follows: TGTGCCAGCTCCGAAAGCCTTCAAGGGGCGGTAAACATTCAGTACTTC. The CDR3 plus the reference TRBV18 and TRBJ2-4 genes for the other parts give the full variable domain: NAGVMQNPRHLVRRRGQEARLRCSPMKGHSHVYWYRQLPEEGLKFMVYLQKENIIDESGMPKERFSAEFPKEGPSILRIQQVVRGDSAAYFCASSESLQGAVNIQYFGAGTRLSVL.